This record looks at one T cell receptor beta chain sequence and its context. Germline values: CDR1 SGHTA, CDR2 FQGNSA. The CDR3 totals 14 residues. The ends lost 5 bases at V and 4 bases at J; junction bases unmatched: 7. The sample originates from a study of prognosis after radiotherapy for stage I lung cancer. Study background: No patient was treated with concurrent therapy while undergoing stereotactic body radiotherapy.

Using two-round multiplex PCR, the authors amplified TCR beta CDR3 from genomic DNA. Amplification during the initial PCR round employed primers specific to each TRBV and TRBJ gene. TCRdb reprocessed the multiplex PCR reads with MiXCR, giving one entry per CDR3 protein. The sample has about 24,000 distinct CDR3 sequences, about 34% seen once. This TCR was sampled from a donor over 45 with non-small cell lung cancer. Material: PBMCs, obtained before or after stereotactic body radiation therapy (not recorded which). The chain combines TRBV7-2 with TRBJ1-2; 7 positions agree with TRBD1. Here the CDR3 DNA reads TGTGCCAGCAGCCCTCAAGGGACAGCCTATGGCTACACCTTC. It specifies CASSPQGTAYGYTF.